Listed here are 31 T cell receptor beta chains from one sample, sequenced in a study of beta chain features in type 1 diabetes. The authors reverse transcribed all of the isolated RNA, so sequencing captured expressed TCRB transcripts. Here immunoSEQ multiplex PCR was the method, and the copy in TCRdb shows in-frame clones only, minus some. Here the sample spans almost 350,000 clones, around 20% being singletons. Sequenced material: naive CD4+ T cells from blood. Source of these receptors: a woman under 30 in good health.

The genes are TRBV25-1 and TRBJ2-7, with 7 nucleotides matching TRBD1. The CDR3 covers 13 residues. CDR1 and CDR2 from the germline V gene are MGHDK and SYGVNS. The V segment lost 10 bases and the J segment 4 bases; nucleotides outside the gene matches: 10. The CDR3 region is CATSGDSLYEQYF. CDR3 DNA: TGTGCCACCTCTGGGGACAGTTTATACGAGCAGTACTTC.

This rearrangement joins TRBV19 to TRBJ1-1; tentatively, D is TRBD1 (5 bases). The CDR3 is made up of 14 amino acids. The V and J ends lost 8 bases and 4 bases respectively, with 17 bases between them. Looked up from germline, CDR1 is LNHDA and CDR2 is SQIVND (reference sequence). The CDR3 DNA is TGTGCCAGTGTCCTGCCGGGCAGGGTCACTGAAGCTTTCTTT. This translates into CASVLPGRVTEAFF.

The rearrangement links TRBV7-8 to TRBJ2-5; no clear D gene. With 5 bases removed from V and 1 base from J, the gap between germline ends came to 8 bases. The CDR3 is 13 residues long. In germline, CDR1 is SGHVS, CDR2 FQNEAQ. As DNA, the CDR3 is TGTGCCAGCAGCGGGCCAGGCCAAGAGACCCAGTACTTC. Its translation: CASSGPGQETQYF.

The V gene is TRBV5-6, the J gene TRBJ2-6; 13 positions match TRBD2. J gave up 2 bases and V 3 bases, and 5 bases lay outside the gene matches. The V gene's germline CDR1 is SGHDT and CDR2 YYEEEE. This CDR3 is built from 18 residues. The CDR3 DNA reads TGTGCCAGCAGCTGGGCGACTAGCGGGGGGACTGGGGCCAACGTCCTGACTTTC. This encodes CASSWATSGGTGANVLTF.

This clone showed up just a few times. This chain uses TRBV11-2 with TRBJ2-1, with D uncertain. V lost 0 bases to trimming and J lost 3 bases, with 6 bases between them. The CDR3 has 14 residues. CDR1 is SGHAT, CDR2 FQNNGV, per germline. The CDR3 loop reads CASSLEVYYNEQFF. The CDR3 nucleotides read TGTGCCAGCAGCTTAGAAGTCTACTACAATGAGCAGTTCTTC.

The genes are TRBV7-9 and TRBJ1-2, with D uncertain. This CDR3 comprises 12 residues. Trimming took off 6 bases at V and 3 bases at J, with 8 bases between the two ends. Germline CDR1 SEHNR, CDR2 FQNEAQ (reference sequence). CDR3 DNA sequence: TGTGCCAGCAGTTACGGGGACTATGGCTACACCTTC. Protein: CASSYGDYGYTF.

The chain joins TRBV5-1 to TRBJ1-2; 8 bases agree with TRBD1. V lost 0 bases, J lost 1 base, and 8 bases stayed unmatched. The CDR3 has 17 residues. The germline gives CDR1 SGHRS, CDR2 YFSETQ. This chain's CDR3 is CASSLGQGINLNYGYTF. For the CDR3, the DNA is TGCGCCAGCAGCTTGGGACAGGGGATCAATCTTAACTATGGCTACACCTTC.

The CDR3 reads CASSDVSSAGELFF. In DNA, the CDR3 is TGTGCCAGCAGTGATGTTAGCTCGGCCGGGGAGCTGTTTTTT. V usage is TRBV2 and J usage is TRBJ2-2; D unclear. The germline CDR1 and CDR2 sequences are SNHLY and FYNNEI. This CDR3 is built from 14 residues. V lost 3 bases, J lost 6 bases, and 11 bases lay in between.

In this sample, this clone turned up a few times. The chain employs TRBV10-3 and TRBJ2-1; 7 nucleotides agree with TRBD2. Germline V gene data show CDR1 as ENHRY and CDR2 as SYGVKD. The CDR3 consists of 13 residues. The V and J ends lost 3 bases and 10 bases, in that order; junction bases with no gene match: 6. Here the CDR3 reads CAISDAGVKEQFF. As DNA, the CDR3 is TGTGCCATCAGTGATGCGGGAGTAAAGGAGCAGTTCTTC.

A few counts support this clone. The rearrangement uses TRBV5-1 and TRBJ2-7, with D maybe TRBD1 (6 bases). The V and J ends lost 0 bases and 3 bases respectively, with 7 bases between them. Germline V gene data show CDR1 as SGHRS and CDR2 as YFSETQ. This CDR3 has 13 residues. The CDR3 coding sequence is TGCGCCAGCAGCTTGGGACAGGTCTACGAGCAGTACTTC. It is translated as CASSLGQVYEQYF.

The DNA for the CDR3 is TGTGCCAGCAGCCCCGGGACAGCCCTCTCCTACGAGCAGTACTTC. It specifies CASSPGTALSYEQYF. The chain carries TRBV2 and TRBJ2-7, with 7 positions matching TRBD1. The length of the CDR3 is 15 residues. Germline CDR1 reads SNHLY; CDR2 reads FYNNEI. J gave up 0 bases and V 6 bases, and 8 bases lay outside the gene matches.

The chain uses TRBV5-1 and TRBJ2-3, with 14 nucleotides matching TRBD2. The ends lost 3 bases at V and 4 bases at J; junction bases unmatched: 4. The CDR3 totals 16 residues. Germline V gene lookup returns CDR1 SGHRS and CDR2 YFSETQ. DNA for the CDR3: TGCGCCAGCAGCTCCGGACTAGCGGGAGGAGCAGATACGCAGTATTTT. It codes for CASSSGLAGGADTQYF.

This clone was seen more than once but under ten times. The V gene is TRBV9, the J gene TRBJ2-2; D unresolved. The CDR3 extends over 14 amino acids. Germline V gene lookup returns CDR1 SGDLS and CDR2 YYNGEE. Between the trimmed V and J ends, which lost 4 bases and 1 base, there was a span of 8 bases. CDR3 coding DNA: TGTGCCAGCAGCCCCCACATGAACACCGGGGAGCTGTTTTTT. This sequence encodes CASSPHMNTGELFF.

The V and J genes are TRBV7-3 and TRBJ2-5, with D tentatively TRBD2 (6 bases). The CDR3 runs to 15 residues. With 2 bases removed from V and 2 bases from J, the gap between germline ends came to 12 bases. Germline CDR1 reads SGHTA; CDR2 reads FQGTGA. The CDR3 sequence is CASSLGRSLQETQYF. CDR3 sequence (DNA): TGTGCCAGCAGCTTAGGGAGGTCGCTGCAAGAGACCCAGTACTTC.

The sample holds a few counts of this clone. The chain joins TRBV5-6 to TRBJ2-7; perhaps TRBD2 as D (5 bases). The CDR3 runs 15 residues. The germline V and J ends were trimmed by 4 bases and 2 bases, with 16 bases remaining between them. Germline V gene data show CDR1 as SGHDT and CDR2 as YYEEEE. CDR3 DNA sequence: TGTGCCAGCAGCCCTCTCGGGGTTGGAGCCTACGAGCAGTACTTC. Translating gives CASSPLGVGAYEQYF.

This clone was seen only a few times. The chain employs TRBV12-5 and TRBJ2-1; no definite D call. The CDR3 consists of 10 residues. The V end was cut by 6 bases, the J end by 12 bases, with 9 bases between. Germline V gene data show CDR1 as LGHNT and CDR2 as FRNRAP. For the CDR3, the DNA is TGTGCTAGTGGCGGAGTGGGGCAGTTCTTC. It translates to CASGGVGQFF.

The chain has TRBV4-1 and TRBJ2-1; weak D call: TRBD2 (6 bases). Trimming removed 1 base at V and 14 bases at J, with 12 bases between. Per germline, CDR1 MGHRA and CDR2 YSYEKL. The CDR3 totals 12 residues. Written as DNA, the CDR3 is TGCGCCAGCAGCCAAGTAGGCGGGAACAAGTTCTTC. Translation gives CASSQVGGNKFF.

This clone has a handful of counts. The chain has TRBV7-9 and TRBJ1-2; possibly TRBD1 for D (5 bases). The CDR3 has 13 amino acids. Germline V lookup: CDR1 SEHNR, CDR2 FQNEAQ (reference sequence). Trimming pared 4 bases from V and 2 bases from J, leaving 8 bases between. CDR3 sequence (DNA): TGTGCCAGCAGCTATCAGGGAAACTATGGCTACACCTTC. Translated: CASSYQGNYGYTF.

This clone was counted a few times. The rearrangement joins TRBV6-6 to TRBJ1-2; 7 bases are shared with TRBD1. CDR1 is MNHNY, CDR2 SVGAGI, per germline (reference sequence). The CDR3 is 15 residues long. Losses at the gene ends were 4 bases for V and 7 bases for J; bases not matched to a gene: 12. DNA for the CDR3: TGTGCCAGCAGTTTCCCCATTAAGGGGGCGGGTGGCTACACCTTC. Protein sequence: CASSFPIKGAGGYTF.

Note on this clone: Additional DNA sequences in this sample encode the identical CDR3. The chain joins TRBV4-3 to TRBJ2-3, with a possible D match to TRBD2 (5 bases). The CDR3 runs to 15 residues. CDR1 and CDR2 from the germline V gene are LGHNA and YSLEER. V was cut by 0 bases and J by 1 base, with 8 bases left in between. The CDR3 loop reads CASSQDLAGTDTQYF. The CDR3 nucleotides are TGCGCCAGCAGCCAAGATCTAGCAGGCACAGATACGCAGTATTTT.

The chain links TRBV7-6 to TRBJ2-3; 11 bases align to TRBD2. J gave up 0 bases and V 6 bases, and 2 bases lay outside the gene matches. There are 15 residues in the CDR3. Germline CDR1 is SGHVS and CDR2 is FNYEAQ. The CDR3 nucleotides read TGTGCCAGCAGTACTAGCGGGGGAAGCACAGATACGCAGTATTTT. Encoded protein: CASSTSGGSTDTQYF.

This clone was seen a few times. The chain has TRBV11-2 and TRBJ2-3, with a weak D call TRBD2 (6 bases). Germline CDR1 reads SGHAT; CDR2 reads FQNNGV. This CDR3 region has 12 residues. Trimming cost V 5 bases and J 8 bases, with 11 bases left between them. The CDR3 DNA is TGTGCCAGCAGCCCGTCTAGCGTTACGCAGTATTTT. It yields the protein CASSPSSVTQYF.

The chain carries TRBV29-1 and TRBJ1-2; D perhaps matches TRBD1 (5 bases). In germline, CDR1 is SQVTM, CDR2 ANQGSEA. The V and J ends lost 5 bases and 5 bases respectively, with 9 bases between them. The CDR3 is 11 residues long. Here the CDR3 reads CSVRQGYGYTF. Written as DNA, the CDR3 is TGCAGCGTTAGGCAGGGATATGGCTACACCTTC. The full variable domain, its missing parts supplied by reference TRBV29-1 and TRBJ1-2, is SAVISQKPSRDICQRGTSLTIQCQVDSQVTMMFWYRQQPGQSLTLIATANQGSEATYESGFVIDKFPISRPNLTFSTLTVSNMSPEDSSIYLCSVRQGYGYTFGSGTRLTVV.

This clone was observed a few times. This chain connects TRBV5-1 to TRBJ2-1; 12 positions agree with TRBD2. This CDR3 has 15 amino acids. Germline lookup yields CDR1 SGHRS and CDR2 YFSETQ. Germline trimming cut 1 base from V and 5 bases from J; bases unmatched to any gene: 1. As DNA, the CDR3 is TGCGCCAGCAGCTTGCTAGCGGGAGGGGACAATGAGCAGTTCTTC. Translation gives CASSLLAGGDNEQFF.

This clone was picked up a small number of times. V usage is TRBV30 and J usage is TRBJ1-2; TRBD1 agrees at 8 bases. V was clipped by 2 bases and J by 8 bases; unmatched bases: 13. CDR1 is GTSNPN and CDR2 is SVGIG in the germline V gene (reference sequence). CDR3 length: 15 residues. This CDR3 reads CAWSPALRGRGGYTF. The DNA for the CDR3 is TGTGCCTGGAGTCCCGCTCTCAGGGGGCGAGGAGGCTACACCTTC.

This clone was seen only a few times. The chain uses TRBV28 and TRBJ2-6; D may be TRBD2 (7 bases). The germline CDR1 and CDR2 sequences are MDHEN and SYDVKM. The CDR3 has 17 residues. The germline V and J ends were trimmed by 6 bases and 3 bases, with 18 bases remaining between them. The CDR3 region is CASSMGGAPRGANVLTF. CDR3 bases: TGTGCCAGCAGCATGGGGGGGGCGCCCCGTGGGGCCAACGTCCTGACTTTC.

This chain uses TRBV14 with TRBJ2-7; TRBD2 aligns across 7 bases. V was pared by 2 bases and J by 0 bases, with 10 bases of the junction left unmatched. The CDR3 length is 17 residues. In germline, CDR1 is SGHDN, CDR2 FVKESK. The CDR3 loop is CASSQRGSSGPSYEQYF. The DNA for the CDR3 is TGTGCCAGCAGCCAACGTGGGTCTAGCGGTCCCTCCTACGAGCAGTACTTC. The whole variable domain, filled in from reference TRBV14 and TRBJ2-7, reads EAGVTQFPSHSVIEKGQTVTLRCDPISGHDNLYWYRRVMGKEIKFLLHFVKESKQDESGMPNNRFLAERTGGTYSTLKVQPAELEDSGVYFCASSQRGSSGPSYEQYFGPGTRLTVT.

There are a few counts of this clone. The chain carries TRBV19 and TRBJ1-2, with a tentative D call TRBD1 (5 bases). V lost 4 bases, J lost 0 bases, and 15 bases lay in between. The germline V gene encodes CDR1 LNHDA and CDR2 SQIVND (reference sequence). This CDR3 is built from 16 residues. The CDR3 DNA follows: TGTGCCAGTAGTAGACCCGGGACTCCCGCTAACTATGGCTACACCTTC. Translated: CASSRPGTPANYGYTF. The full variable domain, its missing parts supplied by reference TRBV19 and TRBJ1-2, is DGGITQSPKYLFRKEGQNVTLSCEQNLNHDAMYWYRQDPGQGLRLIYYSQIVNDFQKGDIAEGYSVSREKKESFPLTVTSAQKNPTAFYLCASSRPGTPANYGYTFGSGTRLTVV.

The V gene is TRBV23-1, the J gene TRBJ2-4; D gene unclear. TRBV23-1 is an open reading frame whose function is uncertain. The CDR3 sequence is 18 residues long. With 0 bases removed from V and 1 base from J, the gap between germline ends came to 16 bases. The CDR3: CASSQSEGQRLAKNIQYF. In nucleotides, the CDR3 is TGCGCCAGCAGTCAATCGGAAGGCCAGCGTCTTGCCAAAAACATTCAGTACTTC.

The rearrangement joins TRBV30 to TRBJ1-1, with 10 bases matching TRBD1. The V and J ends lost 5 bases and 4 bases, in that order; junction bases with no gene match: 7. The CDR3 has 14 amino acids. Germline-derived CDR1 and CDR2 are GTSNPN and SVGIG (reference sequence). CDR3 protein: CAWDDRGRITEAFF. In DNA, the CDR3 is TGTGCCTGGGACGACAGGGGGCGTATCACTGAAGCTTTCTTT.

The chain employs TRBV5-4 and TRBJ1-1; D uncertain. Germline values: CDR1 SGHNT, CDR2 YYREEE (reference sequence). V was cut by 5 bases and J by 2 bases, with 13 bases left in between. The length of the CDR3 is 14 residues. The CDR3 coding sequence is TGTGCCAGCAGTCCTAATCAGGCAAACACTGAAGCTTTCTTT. Translation gives CASSPNQANTEAFF.